These 13 T cell receptor beta chains share one sample of origin, sequenced in a study of T cells in Graves' hyperthyroidism and ophthalmopathy. Amplification of TCR beta CDR3 regions used RNA as the template. The HTBI set primed first-round TCR CDR3 RT-PCR. TCRdb ran MiXCR on the multiplex PCR reads and lists one entry per CDR3 protein. The sample includes around 380,000 distinct CDR3 sequences, roughly 13% of them seen just once. What was sequenced was blood. The receptor set was obtained from a man aged 30-40 years with Graves' hyperthyroidism that later progressed to Graves' ophthalmopathy.

The chain has TRBV7-2 and TRBJ2-2; D ambiguous. CDR1 is SGHTA and CDR2 is FQGNSA in the germline V gene. The CDR3 runs 14 residues. Trimming removed 3 bases at V and 1 base at J, with 6 bases between. CDR3 sequence: CASSFDKNTGELFF. In nucleotides, the CDR3 is TGTGCCAGCAGCTTCGACAAGAACACCGGGGAGCTGTTTTTT.

This clonotype showed up just a few times. The chain has TRBV19 and TRBJ1-5; D ambiguous. Germline loops: CDR1 LNHDA, CDR2 SQIVND (reference sequence). This CDR3 comprises 18 residues. Trimming stripped 4 bases from V and 0 bases from J, with 19 bases between. CDR3 DNA sequence: TGTGCCAGTAGTACTCCAACACCGTTGCTGTATAGCAATCAGCCCCAGCATTTT. The encoded protein is CASSTPTPLLYSNQPQHF.

This clonotype turned up a few times. The rearrangement joins TRBV5-5 to TRBJ1-2; no definite D call. Between the trimmed V and J ends, which lost 6 bases and 5 bases, there was a span of 17 bases. Germline CDR1 is SGHKS and CDR2 is YYEKEE (reference sequence). This CDR3 has 14 amino acids. In nucleotides, the CDR3 is TGTGCCAGCACTCACAGCTCGAAGGCATATGGCTACACCTTC. Translating it yields CASTHSSKAYGYTF.

There are many counts of this clonotype. The genes are TRBV20-1 and TRBJ1-2; D uncertain. CDR1 is DFQATT and CDR2 is SNEGSKA in the germline V gene (reference sequence). V lost 0 bases to trimming and J lost 3 bases, with 8 bases between them. The CDR3 covers 13 residues. CDR3: CSARDRSDYGYTF. The CDR3 region has the DNA TGCAGTGCTAGAGATCGGAGTGACTATGGCTACACCTTC.

The genes are TRBV4-1 and TRBJ1-5, with 10 bases aligning to TRBD1. CDR1 and CDR2 (germline): MGHRA, YSYEKL. V was pared by 1 base and J by 7 bases, with 10 bases of the junction left unmatched. This CDR3 comprises 17 residues. The CDR3 nucleotides read TGCGCCAGCAGCCAAGTTGGTGGGACAGGGGTACGACAGCCCCAGCATTTT. This sequence encodes CASSQVGGTGVRQPQHF.

This clonotype was seen repeatedly, ten times or more. Written as DNA, the CDR3 is TGTGCCAGCAGCACCAAGCGGGGGGGCAATGAGCAGTTCTTC. This sequence encodes CASSTKRGGNEQFF. This chain uses TRBV12-3 or TRBV12-4 with TRBJ2-1, with 10 bases fitting TRBD2. The CDR3 contains 14 residues. J gave up 6 bases and V 6 bases, and 5 bases lay outside the gene matches.

This clonotype was seen more than once but under ten times. The genes are TRBV28 and TRBJ1-5; D is unresolved. Trimming took off 5 bases at V and 7 bases at J, with 12 bases between the two ends. This CDR3 is built from 13 residues. In germline, CDR1 is MDHEN, CDR2 SYDVKM. CDR3: CASSPRTFQPQHF. CDR3 nucleotides: TGTGCCAGCAGTCCCCGGACCTTCCAGCCCCAGCATTTT.

This sequence joins TRBV6-6 and TRBJ1-6; the D gene is possibly TRBD1 (6 bases). This CDR3 has 17 amino acids. Germline CDR1 is MNHNY and CDR2 is SVGAGI (reference sequence). V was shortened by 2 bases and J by 2 bases, with 13 bases between the two germline ends. The CDR3 protein is CASSYGRGPPYNSPLHF. Here the CDR3 DNA reads TGTGCCAGCAGTTACGGCAGGGGCCCCCCCTATAATTCACCCCTCCACTTT.

This clonotype has at least ten counts. The CDR3 sequence: CASSLAAGTSYEQYF. The DNA for the CDR3 is TGTGCCAGCAGCTTAGCGGCGGGCACCTCCTACGAGCAGTACTTC. This chain joins TRBV7-2 and TRBJ2-7; weak D call: TRBD2 (5 bases). Looked up from germline, CDR1 is SGHTA and CDR2 is FQGNSA. This CDR3 has 15 amino acids. V shed 0 bases and J shed 0 bases, with 9 bases lying between them. The full variable domain, in which reference TRBV7-2 and TRBJ2-7 provide the parts outside the CDR3, is GAGVSQSPSNKVTEKGKDVELRCDPISGHTALYWYRQSLGQGLEFLIYFQGNSAPDKSGLPSDRFSAERTGGSVSTLTIQRTQQEDSAVYLCASSLAAGTSYEQYFGPGTRLTVT.

The table lists this clonotype with a few counts. The chain is built from TRBV18 and TRBJ1-1; D gene ambiguous. Germline loops: CDR1 KGHSH, CDR2 LQKENI. Trimming stripped 5 bases from V and 0 bases from J, with 7 bases between. This CDR3 has 13 amino acids. The CDR3 loop reads CASSVTMNTEAFF. CDR3 in DNA: TGTGCCAGCTCAGTCACCATGAACACTGAAGCTTTCTTT. The whole variable domain, remainder taken from reference TRBV18 and TRBJ1-1, is NAGVMQNPRHLVRRRGQEARLRCSPMKGHSHVYWYRQLPEEGLKFMVYLQKENIIDESGMPKERFSAEFPKEGPSILRIQQVVRGDSAAYFCASSVTMNTEAFFGQGTRLTVV.

This clonotype showed up many times. The V and J genes are TRBV20-1 and TRBJ1-1; weak D call: TRBD1 (5 bases). This CDR3 region has 15 residues. Trimming took off 0 bases at V and 3 bases at J, with 14 bases between the two ends. The germline V gene encodes CDR1 DFQATT and CDR2 SNEGSKA (reference sequence). The CDR3 protein is CSARDSRDSYTEAFF. In DNA form, the CDR3 reads TGCAGTGCTAGAGATTCCCGAGACAGCTACACTGAAGCTTTCTTT.

J is TRBJ2-2 and V is TRBV3-1; 8 bases are a match to TRBD2. CDR1 and CDR2 (germline): LGHDT, YNNKEL (reference sequence). V trimming: 0 bases; J trimming: 5 bases; junction bases outside the gene matches: 11. The CDR3 loop spans 18 amino acids. CDR3 nucleotides: TGTGCCAGCAGCCAAGAGAGGCTAGCGGGCGCCGGGACCGGGGAGCTGTTTTTT. Amino acids: CASSQERLAGAGTGELFF.

This clonotype was detected many times. V usage is TRBV6-2 or TRBV6-3 and J usage is TRBJ2-3; D gene unclear. The CDR3 consists of 17 residues. Between the trimmed V and J ends, which lost 2 bases and 0 bases, there was a span of 15 bases. From germline, CDR1 is MNHEY and CDR2 SVGEGT. The CDR3 reads CASSYPPQRGSTDTQYF. The DNA for the CDR3 is TGTGCCAGCAGTTACCCCCCCCAGCGTGGAAGCACAGATACGCAGTATTTT.